The sample holds a few counts of the clone carrying this T cell receptor beta chain. Its antigen is unknown. The data were obtained in a study of T cell repertoires in cytomegalovirus infection. About the research overall: Selection of CMV epitopes for the study included recently identified HLA-C-restricted and well-studied HLA-B-restricted ones. Public TCR beta signatures provided an indication of both CMV infection and a matching HLA type.

General study results and limits: It was HLA-C-restricted CMV-specific TCR beta clonotypes that dominated the response ex vivo. Adding up the frequency of public TCR beta families identified people who carried CMV plus the relevant HLA.

TCRdb itself ran the reads through MiXCR, one entry per CDR3 protein. The sample includes around 750,000 distinct CDR3 sequences, 30% to 35% of them seen just once. The TCR was taken from a human donor in good health (CMV status not recorded). Some clones in this sample may be carry-over from other donors' samples. Sequencing was performed on cultured CD8+ T cells from PBMCs, taken from culture after CMV antigen stimulation.

CDR3 loop: CASTPGGEYNSPLHF. CDR3 in DNA: TGTGCCAGCACTCCGGGAGGCGAGTATAATTCACCCCTCCACTTT. The chain links TRBV12-3 or TRBV12-4 to TRBJ1-6; D remains ambiguous. CDR3 length: 15 residues. Trimming pared 7 bases from V and 4 bases from J, leaving 14 bases between.